This T cell receptor (beta chain) originates from a study of OX40 agonist ivuxolimab in advanced cancers. Whole-study results and caveats: Among expanded peripheral T cells, antigen specificity went undetermined. CD8+ T cells (on average) carried more expanded clones than CD4+ T cells.

TCRdb's copy holds only in-frame clones and misses some; the assay was immunoSEQ multiplex PCR. There are about 57,000 clones in the sample; approximately 83% occur only once, and approximately 4.5% lies in the top ten. A note on this clone: The antigen is undetermined.

The CDR3 runs to 14 residues. CDR1 and CDR2 from the germline V gene are SGHTA and FQGNSA. Trimming left V 7 bases short and J 4 bases short, with 17 bases between. The sequencing here drew on CD4+ or CD8+ T cells sorted from blood, taken in a trial of the OX40 agonist ivuxolimab. The chain combines TRBV7-2 with TRBJ2-7; possibly TRBD1 or TRBD2 for D (7 bases each). This receptor was identified in an adult with an advanced solid tumor such as melanoma, head and neck, liver or kidney cancer. As DNA, the CDR3 is TGTGCCAGCACCAAAGCGGGACAGATTTACGAGCAGTACTTC. Translating it yields CASTKAGQIYEQYF.